One sample yielded the 31 T cell receptor beta chains listed below, sequenced in a study of blood T cell repertoires in COVID-19. Repertoires were generated with immunoSEQ multiplex PCR, while TCRdb's copy carries only in-frame clones and drops some. The sample consists of 120,000 to 150,000 clones, roughly 80% of them appearing once. Sequences were obtained from PBMCs or T cells enriched from blood (not recorded which). The source of these receptors is a woman aged 35 to 49 who had recovered from COVID-19.

The chain couples TRBV28 to TRBJ2-5, with 7 nucleotides matching TRBD1. The CDR3 is 14 amino acids. Trimming at V came to 7 bases and at J to 0 bases, leaving 5 bases not matched to a gene. Germline V gene sequence: CDR1 MDHEN, CDR2 SYDVKM. DNA for the CDR3: TGTGCCAGCACCCCGACAGGGTACCAAGAGACCCAGTACTTC. It translates to CASTPTGYQETQYF.

In DNA, the CDR3 is TGTGCCAGCAGCCGAAGCGGGGGCACAGATACGCAGTATTTT. It yields the protein CASSRSGGTDTQYF. J is TRBJ2-3 and V is TRBV7-9; 7 bases agree with TRBD2. This CDR3 contains 14 residues. Trimming took 5 bases from V and 1 from J; bases not matched to a gene: 3. Germline V gives CDR1 SEHNR, CDR2 FQNEAQ (reference sequence).

The chain couples TRBV25-1 to TRBJ1-6; unclear D gene. From germline, CDR1 is MGHDK and CDR2 SYGVNS. The CDR3 spans 16 residues. Trimming stripped 1 base from V and 8 bases from J, with 15 bases between. As DNA, the CDR3 is TGTGCCAGCAGTGAATTCAAGGCAGAGGCCTATTCACCCCTCCACTTT. It encodes CASSEFKAEAYSPLHF.

The chain combines TRBV4-1 with TRBJ1-2, with D unresolved. With 0 bases removed from V and 8 bases from J, the gap between germline ends came to 19 bases. CDR1 and CDR2 (germline): MGHRA, YSYEKL. The CDR3 totals 16 residues. The CDR3 DNA follows: TGCGCCAGCAGCCAAGAAAGCGCCACATCGGGGTCGGGCTACACCTTC. It yields the protein CASSQESATSGSGYTF.

This chain uses TRBV4-1 with TRBJ2-7; 10 bases align to TRBD1. The CDR3 totals 15 residues. The junction had 5 bases not matched to a gene; V was cut back by 2 bases and J by 4 bases. The germline CDR1 and CDR2 sequences are MGHRA and YSYEKL. Here the CDR3 reads CASSQLTGGRYEQYF. The CDR3 DNA follows: TGCGCCAGCAGCCAACTGACAGGGGGCCGTTACGAGCAGTACTTC.

The chain carries TRBV14 and TRBJ1-2; 9 bases line up with TRBD1. Looked up from germline, CDR1 is SGHDN and CDR2 is FVKESK. V was pared by 4 bases and J by 6 bases, with 21 bases of the junction left unmatched. The CDR3 extends over 19 amino acids. The CDR3, as DNA: TGTGCCAGCAGCCCCAAGCCTTGGCGGGACAGGGTGCACATTAATGGCTACACCTTC. This codes for CASSPKPWRDRVHINGYTF.

The chain uses TRBV5-6 and TRBJ1-6, with TRBD1 matching over 8 bases. Unmatched junction bases numbered 10, after V lost 4 bases and J lost 7 bases. Germline assignment: CDR1 SGHDT and CDR2 YYEEEE. This CDR3 has 16 amino acids. CDR3 region: CASSMGTGGGNSPLHF. The CDR3 DNA sequence: TGTGCCAGCAGCATGGGGACAGGAGGAGGCAATTCACCCCTCCACTTT.

The chain couples TRBV5-8 to TRBJ1-6; D gene ambiguous. The V and J ends lost 0 bases and 14 bases respectively, with 12 bases between them. CDR1 is SGHTS and CDR2 is YDEGEE in the germline V gene. This CDR3 region has 13 residues. CDR3 DNA: TGTGCCAGCAGCTTGGTCCATGACATCACCCTCCACTTT. Its protein product is CASSLVHDITLHF.

J is TRBJ2-7 and V is TRBV5-1; TRBD2 aligns across 12 bases. V was pared by 4 bases and J by 2 bases, with 13 bases of the junction left unmatched. CDR1 is SGHRS, CDR2 YFSETQ, per germline. CDR3 length: 18 residues. CDR3 sequence (DNA): TGCGCCAGCAGCCAAGTGGCTAGCGGGGGGGTCGAAACCTACGAGCAGTACTTC. This encodes CASSQVASGGVETYEQYF.

There are many counts of this clone. The chain couples TRBV5-6 to TRBJ2-7; the match to TRBD2 covers 8 bases. Trimming at V came to 6 bases and at J to 0 bases, leaving 5 bases not matched to a gene. Germline CDR1 SGHDT, CDR2 YYEEEE. The CDR3 has 14 residues. The CDR3 loop is CASNVRGASYEQYF. The CDR3, as DNA: TGTGCCAGCAACGTGCGGGGGGCCTCCTACGAGCAGTACTTC.

This chain connects TRBV6-6 to TRBJ1-4; 8 bases match TRBD1. V shed 5 bases, J shed 0 bases, and the junction held 8 bases outside the gene matches. CDR3 size: 17 residues. The V gene's germline CDR1 is MNHNY and CDR2 SVGAGI (reference sequence). The chain's CDR3 is CASSPRGRGTTNEKLFF. CDR3 DNA: TGTGCCAGCAGTCCCAGGGGGCGAGGGACAACTAATGAAAAACTGTTTTTT.

The rearrangement joins TRBV7-9 to TRBJ1-2; D may be TRBD1 (5 bases). CDR1 is SEHNR, CDR2 FQNEAQ, per germline (reference sequence). V lost 5 bases to trimming and J lost 2 bases, with 21 bases between them. This CDR3 region has 17 residues. The CDR3 nucleotides read TGTGCCAGCAGCCCCTCCGGTGGGGCAGAAAGAAACTATGGCTACACCTTC. It specifies CASSPSGGAERNYGYTF.

The chain recombines TRBV11-2 with TRBJ2-7; a weak D match, TRBD1 (6 bases). V lost 6 bases to trimming and J lost 0 bases, with 9 bases between them. Germline CDR1 reads SGHAT; CDR2 reads FQNNGV. The CDR3 consists of 13 residues. CDR3 bases: TGTGCCAGCAGTCAGGGGATCTCCTACGAGCAGTACTTC. Protein product: CASSQGISYEQYF.

This chain joins TRBV9 and TRBJ1-2, with D hard to call. Germline V gene lookup returns CDR1 SGDLS and CDR2 YYNGEE. The CDR3 runs 15 residues. V was pared by 0 bases and J by 4 bases, with 13 bases between. CDR3 sequence: CASSVEGGYGYGYTF. The DNA for the CDR3 is TGTGCCAGCAGCGTAGAAGGAGGGTATGGCTATGGCTACACCTTC.

This sequence joins TRBV16 and TRBJ2-7; 8 nucleotides align to TRBD1. Germline assignment: CDR1 KGHSY and CDR2 FQNENV. The CDR3 is 15 amino acids. Trimming at V came to 4 bases and at J to 3 bases, leaving 8 bases not matched to a gene. The chain's CDR3 is CASSLQTGANYEQYF. CDR3 coding DNA: TGTGCCAGCAGCCTCCAGACAGGGGCGAACTACGAGCAGTACTTC.

The rearrangement links TRBV6-5 to TRBJ1-5; perhaps TRBD1 as D (5 bases). V was trimmed by 5 bases and J by 6 bases, leaving 11 bases between them. The germline V gene encodes CDR1 MNHEY and CDR2 SVGAGI. This CDR3 is 13 amino acids long. Here the CDR3 reads CASSQGRGQPQHF. As DNA, the CDR3 is TGTGCCAGCAGTCAGGGAAGGGGTCAGCCCCAGCATTTT.

The V call is TRBV5-8, the J call TRBJ2-7; 7 positions agree with TRBD2. The germline V gene encodes CDR1 SGHTS and CDR2 YDEGEE. The CDR3 totals 17 residues. V shed 2 bases and J 5 bases; nucleotides not matched to a gene: 16. The CDR3 loop is CASSFSGGSGIRDEQYF. Here the CDR3 DNA reads TGTGCCAGCAGCTTTTCGGGCGGAAGCGGGATAAGGGACGAGCAGTACTTC. Supplemented by reference TRBV5-8 and TRBJ2-7, the full variable domain reads EAGVTQSPTHLIKTRGQQATLRCSPISGHTSVYWYQQALGLGLQFLLWYDEGEERNRGNFPPRFSGRQFPNYSSELNVNALELEDSALYLCASSFSGGSGIRDEQYFGPGTRLTVT.

This sequence joins TRBV7-9 and TRBJ2-7; 12 bases fit TRBD1. J lost 5 bases, V lost 3 bases, and 11 bases had no gene match. The CDR3 sequence is 17 residues long. The germline V gene encodes CDR1 SEHNR and CDR2 FQNEAQ (reference sequence). The CDR3 reads CASSFLGGDRGPDEQYF. The CDR3 DNA follows: TGTGCCAGCAGCTTTCTCGGGGGGGACAGGGGGCCCGACGAGCAGTACTTC.

The chain links TRBV14 to TRBJ1-2, with D unresolved. This CDR3 has 15 residues. Looked up from germline, CDR1 is SGHDN and CDR2 is FVKESK. Trimming took off 0 bases at V and 6 bases at J, with 14 bases between the two ends. The CDR3 here is CASSQDTRGSDGYTF. CDR3 DNA sequence: TGTGCCAGCAGCCAAGATACTCGAGGGTCCGATGGCTACACCTTC.

The chain carries TRBV19 and TRBJ1-1, with TRBD1 as a possible D gene (5 bases). The CDR3 spans 14 residues. Germline V lookup: CDR1 LNHDA, CDR2 SQIVND (reference sequence). Trimming took off 1 base at V and 4 bases at J, with 10 bases between the two ends. DNA of the CDR3: TGTGCCAGTAGTATAGTTCAGGGCGGCACTGAAGCTTTCTTT. Residues: CASSIVQGGTEAFF. Full variable domain (rest looked up from reference TRBV19 and TRBJ1-1): DGGITQSPKYLFRKEGQNVTLSCEQNLNHDAMYWYRQDPGQGLRLIYYSQIVNDFQKGDIAEGYSVSREKKESFPLTVTSAQKNPTAFYLCASSIVQGGTEAFFGQGTRLTVV.

This chain uses TRBV27 with TRBJ2-3; 7 bases are shared with TRBD2. V gave up 6 bases and J gave up 2 bases; unmatched junction bases: 8. In germline, CDR1 is MNHEY, CDR2 SMNVEV (reference sequence). This CDR3 comprises 15 residues. CDR3 in DNA: TGTGCCAGCAGGCCCCTAGCGGATATCACAGATACGCAGTATTTT. This sequence encodes CASRPLADITDTQYF.

This clone was picked up one time. The chain has TRBV5-4 and TRBJ2-2, with 10 bases matching TRBD1. This CDR3 is 18 amino acids long. Trimming removed 5 bases from V and 4 bases from J; junction bases left unmatched: 14. CDR1 is SGHNT and CDR2 is YYREEE in the germline V gene (reference sequence). CDR3 in DNA: TGTGCCAGCAGTAGTGTTCCCGTGACAGGGGGCTTCACCGGGGAGCTGTTTTTT. It yields the protein CASSSVPVTGGFTGELFF.

V is TRBV2 and J is TRBJ2-1, with D perhaps TRBD1 (6 bases). The germline gives CDR1 SNHLY, CDR2 FYNNEI. V lost 6 bases and J 1 base, leaving 10 bases between the germline ends. The CDR3 loop spans 14 amino acids. The CDR3 loop is CASRRGQSYNEQFF. The CDR3 nucleotides read TGTGCCAGCAGAAGAGGACAGTCCTACAATGAGCAGTTCTTC.

The chain is built from TRBV9 and TRBJ2-1; 7 positions agree with TRBD2. CDR1 is SGDLS and CDR2 is YYNGEE in the germline V gene. The CDR3 has 17 residues. The V and J ends lost 3 bases and 0 bases, in that order; junction bases with no gene match: 9. In DNA form, the CDR3 reads TGTGCCAGCAGCGCATCCCTAGCGGTCAACTCCTACAATGAGCAGTTCTTC. Protein product: CASSASLAVNSYNEQFF.

The chain carries TRBV5-4 and TRBJ2-3, with TRBD2 identical over 14 bases. Germline CDR1 and CDR2: SGHNT and YYREEE (reference sequence). This CDR3 is 16 amino acids long. The ends lost 2 bases at V and 4 bases at J; junction bases unmatched: 3. CDR3 protein: CASSFRLAGGADTQYF. Here the CDR3 DNA reads TGTGCCAGCAGCTTCAGACTAGCGGGAGGGGCAGATACGCAGTATTTT.

The chain joins TRBV6-5 to TRBJ2-7; 10 bases align to TRBD2. In germline, CDR1 is MNHEY, CDR2 SVGAGI. The junction had 12 bases not matched to a gene; V was cut back by 7 bases and J by 6 bases. The CDR3 length is 15 residues. CDR3 in amino acids: CASTNSLAGVSEQYF. CDR3 bases: TGTGCCAGCACCAACTCCCTAGCGGGAGTTAGCGAGCAGTACTTC.

The rearrangement links TRBV9 to TRBJ1-3; 10 positions match TRBD1. This CDR3 comprises 16 residues. Germline-derived CDR1 and CDR2 are SGDLS and YYNGEE. V lost 3 bases to trimming and J lost 8 bases; unmatched junction nucleotides: 11. The CDR3 reads CASSAGDRGREDTIYF. CDR3 nucleotides: TGTGCCAGCAGCGCCGGGGACAGGGGTAGGGAGGACACCATATATTTT.

The genes are TRBV6-5 and TRBJ2-3; TRBD2 is a possible D gene (6 bases). V was shortened by 8 bases and J by 6 bases, with 21 bases between the two germline ends. This CDR3 has 15 residues. Germline CDR1 and CDR2: MNHEY and SVGAGI. For the CDR3, the DNA is TGTGCCAGCCCTCCCCCCGGGACGGGGGTGGATACGCAGTATTTT. It is translated as CASPPPGTGVDTQYF.

This clone was counted a few times. The CDR3 DNA follows: TGTGCCAGCAGTTACGACAGAAAACTGGCCTACACCTTC. Its translation: CASSYDRKLAYTF. The chain couples TRBV6-5 to TRBJ1-2, with D perhaps TRBD1 (5 bases). V was pared by 2 bases and J by 10 bases, with 14 bases between. CDR3 size: 13 residues. Germline loops: CDR1 MNHEY, CDR2 SVGAGI.

This sequence joins TRBV18 and TRBJ2-1; 11 bases match TRBD2. Germline V gene data show CDR1 as KGHSH and CDR2 as LQKENI. This CDR3 spans 17 amino acids. V lost 0 bases and J lost 7; bases outside the gene matches: 8. The CDR3 nucleotides read TGTGCCAGCTCACCACCGGCTAGCGGGGGGTTTTGGAATGAGCAGTTCTTC. Translation: CASSPPASGGFWNEQFF.

In regard to this clone: The junction departs from the called germline gene at one end, perhaps through a read error. The chain links TRBV20-1 to TRBJ2-7; 11 bases are shared with TRBD2. The CDR3 extends over 17 amino acids. Germline V gives CDR1 DFQATT, CDR2 SNEGSKA (reference sequence). The CDR3 DNA reads TGCAGCGCTAGTGGTCTTTTTGTGGCTAGCGGGGGGTACGAGCAGTACTTC. Protein product: CSASGLFVASGGYEQYF.